The 23 T cell receptor beta chains in this list originate from one sample, sequenced in a study of blood T cell repertoires in COVID-19. The repertoire was sequenced with immunoSEQ multiplex PCR; TCRdb's copy has only in-frame clones and lacks some. The table records 200,000 to 300,000 clones, about four fifths of them present only once. Material for sequencing was peripheral blood. Receptor source: a man older than 75 with acute or convalescent COVID-19.

The chain has TRBV27 and TRBJ1-2; unclear D gene. Germline assignment: CDR1 MNHEY and CDR2 SMNVEV (reference sequence). V was clipped by 4 bases and J by 7 bases, with 13 bases between them. The CDR3 totals 13 residues. The CDR3 DNA follows: TGTGCCAGCAGTTCAGGTTTTAAAGGTGGCTACACCTTC. Its translation: CASSSGFKGGYTF.

This clone was observed a single time. The chain carries TRBV18 and TRBJ1-4, with 9 bases fitting TRBD1. V was pared by 3 bases and J by 4 bases, with 3 bases of the junction left unmatched. The germline V gene has CDR1 KGHSH and CDR2 LQKENI. The CDR3 totals 15 residues. As DNA, the CDR3 is TGTGCCAGCTCACCCACAGGGGGCGGTAATGAAAAACTGTTTTTT. As protein: CASSPTGGGNEKLFF.

The chain has TRBV5-6 and TRBJ1-1; 7 nucleotides line up with TRBD1. Trimming took 0 bases from V and 5 from J; bases not matched to a gene: 7. Germline V gives CDR1 SGHDT, CDR2 YYEEEE. The CDR3 has 15 residues. In DNA, the CDR3 is TGTGCCAGCAGCTTGGCCGACAGGGCGGCGACTGAAGCTTTCTTT. This encodes CASSLADRAATEAFF.

The gene calls are TRBV3-1 (or the pseudogene TRBV3-2) and TRBJ1-2; TRBD1 agrees at 9 bases. The CDR3 is 14 amino acids. The J segment lost 8 bases and the V segment lost 1 base, leaving 5 bases of the junction unmatched. CDR1 is LGHDT and CDR2 is YNNKEL in the germline V gene (reference sequence). The CDR3 nucleotides are TGTGCCAGCAGCCAAGGGGGGACAGGGCAAGGCTACACCTTC. Protein sequence: CASSQGGTGQGYTF.

The CDR3 region is CASSLGGSGDEQYF. In DNA, the CDR3 is TGTGCCAGCAGCCTCGGAGGTTCGGGGGACGAGCAGTACTTC. J is TRBJ2-7 and V is TRBV7-6; weak D call: TRBD2 (6 bases). V shed 5 bases and J shed 5 bases, with 16 bases lying between them. CDR3 length: 14 amino acids. Germline assignment: CDR1 SGHVS and CDR2 FNYEAQ.

The genes are TRBV24-1 and TRBJ2-5; D unclear. V lost 1 base to trimming and J lost 5 bases, with 4 bases between them. This CDR3 is 12 amino acids long. Per the germline V gene, CDR1 is KGHDR and CDR2 is SFDVKD. The CDR3 loop reads CATSDFMETQYF. The CDR3 DNA follows: TGTGCCACCAGTGATTTCATGGAGACCCAGTACTTC.

This chain links TRBV18 with TRBJ1-6; D possibly corresponds to TRBD1 (5 bases). Trimming shortened V by 5 bases and J by 10 bases, and 15 bases separated the two germline ends. CDR3 length equals 14 residues. The germline V gene encodes CDR1 KGHSH and CDR2 LQKENI. The CDR3 region is CASSTGGKGSPLHF. Here the CDR3 DNA reads TGTGCCAGCTCAACGGGGGGAAAAGGGTCACCCCTCCACTTT.

Concerning this clone: Sequence at one end of the junction differs from germline and may be a read error. This sequence joins TRBV29-1 and TRBJ2-3; D remains unclear. There are 15 residues in the CDR3. Looked up from germline, CDR1 is SQVTM and CDR2 is ANQGSEA. CDR3 sequence: CSVEGTPLGTDTQYF. In nucleotides, the CDR3 is TGCAGCGTGGAAGGAACCCCCTTAGGCACAGATACGCAGTATTTT.

This chain connects TRBV27 to TRBJ1-5; TRBD1 aligns across 7 bases. The J segment lost 9 bases and the V segment lost 6 bases, leaving 8 bases of the junction unmatched. Germline CDR1 reads MNHEY; CDR2 reads SMNVEV (reference sequence). The CDR3 length is 13 residues. The CDR3 DNA reads TGTGCCAGCAGCGCAGGGGGTGGTCGGCCCCAGCATTTT. Encoded protein: CASSAGGGRPQHF.

The chain joins TRBV5-6 to TRBJ2-5, with a weak D call TRBD2 (7 bases). The CDR3 extends over 15 amino acids. V was clipped by 4 bases and J by 5 bases, with 18 bases between them. The germline V gene has CDR1 SGHDT and CDR2 YYEEEE. CDR3 amino acids: CASSQPQGREETQYF. The CDR3 DNA is TGTGCCAGCAGCCAACCCCAGGGGAGGGAGGAGACCCAGTACTTC. The whole variable domain, filled in from reference TRBV5-6 and TRBJ2-5, reads DAGVTQSPTHLIKTRGQQVTLRCSPKSGHDTVSWYQQALGQGPQFIFQYYEEEERQRGNFPDRFSGHQFPNYSSELNVNALLLGDSALYLCASSQPQGREETQYFGPGTRLLVL.

This chain uses TRBV27 with TRBJ2-2; D not resolved. Trimming shortened V by 3 bases and J by 7 bases, and 6 bases separated the two germline ends. Germline V gene lookup returns CDR1 MNHEY and CDR2 SMNVEV (reference sequence). The CDR3 has 12 amino acids. CDR3 nucleotide sequence: TGTGCCAGCAGTTTCCCGCGCGGGGAGCTGTTTTTT. Amino acids: CASSFPRGELFF.

The chain combines TRBV30 with TRBJ2-4; 7 nucleotides match TRBD2. This CDR3 contains 17 residues. Germline loops: CDR1 GTSNPN, CDR2 SVGIG (reference sequence). With 2 bases clipped from V and 0 bases from J, the junction kept 10 bases outside the gene matches. The CDR3 sequence: CAWSPPGGVIAKNIQYF. CDR3 coding DNA: TGTGCCTGGAGTCCCCCTGGGGGGGTGATAGCCAAAAACATTCAGTACTTC.

The rearrangement joins TRBV4-1 to TRBJ1-2; TRBD1 agrees at 7 bases. The germline V gene has CDR1 MGHRA and CDR2 YSYEKL. Germline trimming cut 2 bases from V and 4 bases from J; bases unmatched to any gene: 7. The CDR3 is 15 residues long. The CDR3 sequence is CASSQSTTGSYGYTF. The CDR3 bases are TGCGCCAGCAGCCAATCCACGACAGGGAGCTATGGCTACACCTTC.

This chain joins TRBV7-2 and TRBJ2-1, with 10 bases matching TRBD2. The junction had 18 bases not matched to a gene; V was cut back by 4 bases and J by 9 bases. This CDR3 is 18 amino acids long. Germline lookup yields CDR1 SGHTA and CDR2 FQGNSA. DNA for the CDR3: TGTGCCAGCAGCTCACATAATGGGATGGCTAGCGGGGGTCTTGAGCAGTTCTTC. Translation: CASSSHNGMASGGLEQFF. The full variable domain, completed using reference TRBV7-2 and TRBJ2-1, is GAGVSQSPSNKVTEKGKDVELRCDPISGHTALYWYRQSLGQGLEFLIYFQGNSAPDKSGLPSDRFSAERTGGSVSTLTIQRTQQEDSAVYLCASSSHNGMASGGLEQFFGPGTRLTVL.

The genes are TRBV7-2 and TRBJ2-1; 9 bases are a match to TRBD2. The V segment lost 4 bases and the J segment 3 bases; nucleotides outside the gene matches: 7. This CDR3 is 16 amino acids long. The germline V gene has CDR1 SGHTA and CDR2 FQGNSA. Here the CDR3 DNA reads TGTGCCAGCAGCTCAGAAGCGACTAGCGGCTACAATGAGCAGTTCTTC. Translation: CASSSEATSGYNEQFF.

The CDR3 DNA follows: TGTGCCAGCAGTTCGATACAGGGGGCAAGGGGCTACACCTTC. This codes for CASSSIQGARGYTF. The gene calls are TRBV27 and TRBJ1-2; TRBD1 agrees at 9 bases. Germline trimming cut 4 bases from V and 8 bases from J; bases unmatched to any gene: 8. This CDR3 comprises 14 residues. Germline CDR1 is MNHEY and CDR2 is SMNVEV (reference sequence).

The chain couples TRBV9 to TRBJ2-4, with TRBD1 identical over 7 bases. After removal of 0 bases from V and 7 bases from J, the junction contained 10 bases not matched to a gene. The CDR3 contains 16 residues. Germline loops: CDR1 SGDLS, CDR2 YYNGEE. Here the CDR3 reads CASSVGIQGWPNIQYF. The CDR3 coding sequence is TGTGCCAGCAGCGTAGGAATACAGGGGTGGCCGAACATTCAGTACTTC.

This chain joins TRBV5-1 and TRBJ2-2; 15 nucleotides line up with TRBD2. CDR1 and CDR2 (germline): SGHRS, YFSETQ. After removal of 4 bases from V and 2 bases from J, the junction contained 6 bases not matched to a gene. The CDR3 length is 18 residues. The CDR3 region has the DNA TGCGCCAGCAGCCCTGGACTAGCGGGAGGGCCCAACACCGGGGAGCTGTTTTTT. The encoded protein is CASSPGLAGGPNTGELFF.

On this clone: The sample contains more than one DNA sequence encoding this CDR3. The chain uses TRBV24-1 and TRBJ2-2, with 10 bases that match TRBD1. The CDR3 loop spans 17 amino acids. Germline V CDR1 and CDR2: KGHDR, SFDVKD. V lost 3 bases and J lost 3; bases outside the gene matches: 6. The CDR3 coding sequence is TGTGCCACCAGTGATCCCGACAGGGGGCCGGACACCGGGGAGCTGTTTTTT. This codes for CATSDPDRGPDTGELFF.

The chain joins TRBV6-1 to TRBJ1-5, with 9 nucleotides matching TRBD1. The length of the CDR3 is 16 residues. Per the germline V gene, CDR1 is MNHNS and CDR2 is SASEGT. V shed 4 bases and J 3 bases; nucleotides not matched to a gene: 7. The DNA for the CDR3 is TGTGCCAGCAGTGGCTCGACAGGGGGGAACAATCAGCCCCAGCATTTT. Amino acids: CASSGSTGGNNQPQHF.

V is TRBV29-1 and J is TRBJ2-7, with 13 bases lining up with TRBD2. The CDR3 extends over 17 amino acids. The V segment lost 5 bases and the J segment 3 bases; nucleotides outside the gene matches: 13. Germline V gene data show CDR1 as SQVTM and CDR2 as ANQGSEA. CDR3 in amino acids: CSVKRGIGTSGNYEQYF. CDR3 in DNA: TGCAGCGTTAAGCGGGGGATTGGGACTAGCGGGAACTACGAGCAGTACTTC.

The chain carries TRBV4-1 and TRBJ1-3, with a weak D call TRBD1 (5 bases). This CDR3 has 16 amino acids. Germline V gives CDR1 MGHRA, CDR2 YSYEKL. V lost 1 base to trimming and J lost 0 bases, with 10 bases between them. CDR3 loop: CASSQVGRRSGNTIYF. In DNA, the CDR3 is TGCGCCAGCAGCCAAGTGGGGCGGCGCTCTGGAAACACCATATATTTT.

Regarding this clone: The junction does not match germline at one end; this may be a read error. The chain links TRBV7-8 to TRBJ2-7; TRBD2 aligns across 7 bases. The CDR3 length is 12 residues. Germline CDR1 and CDR2: SGHVS and FQNEAQ. As DNA, the CDR3 is TGTGCCAGCAGCCAGCGGGGAACTGCACAGCGTTTC. It specifies CASSQRGTAQRF.